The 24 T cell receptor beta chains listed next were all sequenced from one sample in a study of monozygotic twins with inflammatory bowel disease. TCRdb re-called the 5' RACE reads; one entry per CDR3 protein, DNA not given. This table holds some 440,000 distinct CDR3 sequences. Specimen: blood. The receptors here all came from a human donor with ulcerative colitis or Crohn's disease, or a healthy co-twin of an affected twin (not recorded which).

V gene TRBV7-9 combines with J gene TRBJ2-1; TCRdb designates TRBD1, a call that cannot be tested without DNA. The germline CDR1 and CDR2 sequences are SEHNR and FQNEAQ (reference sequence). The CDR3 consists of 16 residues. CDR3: CASSPRTGRGADEQFF.

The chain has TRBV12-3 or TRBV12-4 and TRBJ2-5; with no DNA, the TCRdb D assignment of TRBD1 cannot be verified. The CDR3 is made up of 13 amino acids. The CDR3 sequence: CASSFPGNETQYF.

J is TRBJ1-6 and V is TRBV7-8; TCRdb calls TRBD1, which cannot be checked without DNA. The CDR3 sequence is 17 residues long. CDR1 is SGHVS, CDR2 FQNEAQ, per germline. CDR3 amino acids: CASSSLVGQAYNSPLHF.

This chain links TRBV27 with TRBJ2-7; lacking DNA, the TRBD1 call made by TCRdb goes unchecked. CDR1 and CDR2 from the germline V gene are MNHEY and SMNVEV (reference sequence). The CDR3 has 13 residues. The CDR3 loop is CASGDDRGYEQYF.

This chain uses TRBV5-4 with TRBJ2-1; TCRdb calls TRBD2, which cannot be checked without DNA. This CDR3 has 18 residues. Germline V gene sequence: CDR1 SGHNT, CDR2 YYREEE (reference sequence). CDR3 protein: CASSSGGIAGGPENEQFF.

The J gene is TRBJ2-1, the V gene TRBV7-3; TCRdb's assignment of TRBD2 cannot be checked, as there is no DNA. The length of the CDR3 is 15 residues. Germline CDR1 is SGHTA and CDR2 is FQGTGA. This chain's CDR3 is CASSSESAKYDEQFF. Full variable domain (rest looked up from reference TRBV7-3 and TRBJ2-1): GAGVSQTPSNKVTEKGKYVELRCDPISGHTALYWYRQSLGQGPEFLIYFQGTGAADDSGLPNDRFFAVRPEGSVSTLKIQRTERGDSAVYLCASSSESAKYDEQFFGPGTRLTVL.

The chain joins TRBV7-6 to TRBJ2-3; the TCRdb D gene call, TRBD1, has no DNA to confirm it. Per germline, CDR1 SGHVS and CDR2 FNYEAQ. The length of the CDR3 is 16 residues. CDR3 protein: CASSRNRGWDTDTQYF. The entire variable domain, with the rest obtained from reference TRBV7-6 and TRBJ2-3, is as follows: GAGVSQSPRYKVTKRGQDVALRCDPISGHVSLYWYRQALGQGPEFLTYFNYEAQQDKSGLPNDRFSAERPEGSISTLTIQRTEQRDSAMYRCASSRNRGWDTDTQYFGPGTRLTVL.

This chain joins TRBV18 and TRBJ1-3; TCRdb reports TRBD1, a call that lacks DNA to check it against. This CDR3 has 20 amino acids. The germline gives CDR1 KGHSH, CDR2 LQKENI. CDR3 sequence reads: CASSPPVYGGQRHSGNTIYF. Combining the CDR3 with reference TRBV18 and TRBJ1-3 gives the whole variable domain NAGVMQNPRHLVRRRGQEARLRCSPMKGHSHVYWYRQLPEEGLKFMVYLQKENIIDESGMPKERFSAEFPKEGPSILRIQQVVRGDSAAYFCASSPPVYGGQRHSGNTIYFGEGSWLTVV.

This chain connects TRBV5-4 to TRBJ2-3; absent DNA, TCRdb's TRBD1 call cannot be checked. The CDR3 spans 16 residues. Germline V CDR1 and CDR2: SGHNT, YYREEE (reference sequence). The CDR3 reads CASSLPTGTRTDTQYF.

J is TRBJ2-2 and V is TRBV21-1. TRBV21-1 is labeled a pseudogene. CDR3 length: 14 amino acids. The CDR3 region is CASILAQETGELFF.

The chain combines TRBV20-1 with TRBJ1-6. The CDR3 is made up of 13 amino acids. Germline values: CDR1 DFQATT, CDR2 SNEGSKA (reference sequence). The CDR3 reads CSAKDMGNSPLHF.

The CDR3: CASSLGRGISGANVLTF. The rearrangement joins TRBV7-8 to TRBJ2-6. The length of the CDR3 is 17 residues. Germline V lookup: CDR1 SGHVS, CDR2 FQNEAQ.

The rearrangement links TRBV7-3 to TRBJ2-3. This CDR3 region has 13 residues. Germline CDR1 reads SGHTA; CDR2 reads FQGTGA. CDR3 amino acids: CASSFEITDTQYF.

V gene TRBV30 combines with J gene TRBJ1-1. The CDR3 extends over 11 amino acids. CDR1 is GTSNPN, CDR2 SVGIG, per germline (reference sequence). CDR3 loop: CAWAFGRRAFF.

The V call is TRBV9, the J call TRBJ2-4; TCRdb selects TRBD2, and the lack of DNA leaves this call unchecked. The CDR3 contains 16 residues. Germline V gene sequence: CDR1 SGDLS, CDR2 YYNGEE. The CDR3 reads CASSVGSSGGHDIQYF.

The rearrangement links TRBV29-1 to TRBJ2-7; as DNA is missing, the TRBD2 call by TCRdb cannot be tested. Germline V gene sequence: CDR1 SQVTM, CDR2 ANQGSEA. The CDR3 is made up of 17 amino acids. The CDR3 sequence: CSVEGRTSGRSAYEQYF.

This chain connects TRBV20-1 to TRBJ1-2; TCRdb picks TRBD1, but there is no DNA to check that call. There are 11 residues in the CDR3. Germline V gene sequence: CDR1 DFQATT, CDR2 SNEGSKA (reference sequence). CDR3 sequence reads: CSARTGDGYTF.

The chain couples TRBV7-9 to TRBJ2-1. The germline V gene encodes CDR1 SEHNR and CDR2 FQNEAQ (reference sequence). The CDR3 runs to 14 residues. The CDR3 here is CASSLGATYNEQFF.

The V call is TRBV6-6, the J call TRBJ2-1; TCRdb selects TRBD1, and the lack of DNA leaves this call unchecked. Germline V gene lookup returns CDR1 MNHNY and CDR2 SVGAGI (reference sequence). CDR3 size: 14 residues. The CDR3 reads CASRGDMGTREQFF.

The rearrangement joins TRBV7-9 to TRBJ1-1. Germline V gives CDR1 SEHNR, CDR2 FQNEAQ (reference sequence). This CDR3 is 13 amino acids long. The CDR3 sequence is CASSLAIGGEAFF.

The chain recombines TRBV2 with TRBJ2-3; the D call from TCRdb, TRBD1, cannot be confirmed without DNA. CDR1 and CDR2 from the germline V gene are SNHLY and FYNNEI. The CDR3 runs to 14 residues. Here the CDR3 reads CASRRTESADTQYF.

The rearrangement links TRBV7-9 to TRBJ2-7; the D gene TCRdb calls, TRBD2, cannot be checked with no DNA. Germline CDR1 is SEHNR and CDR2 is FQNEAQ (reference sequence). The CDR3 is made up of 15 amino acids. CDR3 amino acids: CASSSSSGPSYEQYF. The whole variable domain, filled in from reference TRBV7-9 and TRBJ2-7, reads DTGVSQNPRHKITKRGQNVTFRCDPISEHNRLYWYRQTLGQGPEFLTYFQNEAQLEKSRLLSDRFSAERPKGSFSTLEIQRTEQGDSAMYLCASSSSSGPSYEQYFGPGTRLTVT.

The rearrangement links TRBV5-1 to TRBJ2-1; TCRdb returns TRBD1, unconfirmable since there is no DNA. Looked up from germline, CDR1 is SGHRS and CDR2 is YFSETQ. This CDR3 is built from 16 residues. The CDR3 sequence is CASSSKGASGVNEQFF.

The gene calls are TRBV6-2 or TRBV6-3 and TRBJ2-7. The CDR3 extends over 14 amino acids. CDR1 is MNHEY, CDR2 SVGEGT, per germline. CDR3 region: CASSSWQSSYEQYF.